This TCR beta chain was recovered during a study of identical twins. This CDR3 region has 16 residues. V lost 0 bases, J lost 4 bases, and 13 bases lay in between. Germline V lookup: CDR1 SGHRS, CDR2 YFSETQ. Everyone who gave samples was a healthy Caucasian. A template switching step contributed a universal primer site, while unique molecular identifiers were present in the cDNA. One entry per CDR3 protein, called by TCRdb with MiXCR from the 5' RACE reads. Here the sample spans around 550,000 distinct CDR3 sequences, roughly 15% being singletons. These data were also filed under a second study, of yellow fever vaccine responses in identical twins.

Sequencing was performed on CD4+ T cells sorted from blood. The chain is built from TRBV5-1 and TRBJ2-2; unclear D gene. The origin of this receptor is a woman between 18 and 30 years old in good health. CDR3 residues: CASSLDFRLGTGELFF. Here the CDR3 DNA reads TGCGCCAGCAGCTTGGATTTCAGATTGGGCACCGGGGAGCTGTTTTTT.